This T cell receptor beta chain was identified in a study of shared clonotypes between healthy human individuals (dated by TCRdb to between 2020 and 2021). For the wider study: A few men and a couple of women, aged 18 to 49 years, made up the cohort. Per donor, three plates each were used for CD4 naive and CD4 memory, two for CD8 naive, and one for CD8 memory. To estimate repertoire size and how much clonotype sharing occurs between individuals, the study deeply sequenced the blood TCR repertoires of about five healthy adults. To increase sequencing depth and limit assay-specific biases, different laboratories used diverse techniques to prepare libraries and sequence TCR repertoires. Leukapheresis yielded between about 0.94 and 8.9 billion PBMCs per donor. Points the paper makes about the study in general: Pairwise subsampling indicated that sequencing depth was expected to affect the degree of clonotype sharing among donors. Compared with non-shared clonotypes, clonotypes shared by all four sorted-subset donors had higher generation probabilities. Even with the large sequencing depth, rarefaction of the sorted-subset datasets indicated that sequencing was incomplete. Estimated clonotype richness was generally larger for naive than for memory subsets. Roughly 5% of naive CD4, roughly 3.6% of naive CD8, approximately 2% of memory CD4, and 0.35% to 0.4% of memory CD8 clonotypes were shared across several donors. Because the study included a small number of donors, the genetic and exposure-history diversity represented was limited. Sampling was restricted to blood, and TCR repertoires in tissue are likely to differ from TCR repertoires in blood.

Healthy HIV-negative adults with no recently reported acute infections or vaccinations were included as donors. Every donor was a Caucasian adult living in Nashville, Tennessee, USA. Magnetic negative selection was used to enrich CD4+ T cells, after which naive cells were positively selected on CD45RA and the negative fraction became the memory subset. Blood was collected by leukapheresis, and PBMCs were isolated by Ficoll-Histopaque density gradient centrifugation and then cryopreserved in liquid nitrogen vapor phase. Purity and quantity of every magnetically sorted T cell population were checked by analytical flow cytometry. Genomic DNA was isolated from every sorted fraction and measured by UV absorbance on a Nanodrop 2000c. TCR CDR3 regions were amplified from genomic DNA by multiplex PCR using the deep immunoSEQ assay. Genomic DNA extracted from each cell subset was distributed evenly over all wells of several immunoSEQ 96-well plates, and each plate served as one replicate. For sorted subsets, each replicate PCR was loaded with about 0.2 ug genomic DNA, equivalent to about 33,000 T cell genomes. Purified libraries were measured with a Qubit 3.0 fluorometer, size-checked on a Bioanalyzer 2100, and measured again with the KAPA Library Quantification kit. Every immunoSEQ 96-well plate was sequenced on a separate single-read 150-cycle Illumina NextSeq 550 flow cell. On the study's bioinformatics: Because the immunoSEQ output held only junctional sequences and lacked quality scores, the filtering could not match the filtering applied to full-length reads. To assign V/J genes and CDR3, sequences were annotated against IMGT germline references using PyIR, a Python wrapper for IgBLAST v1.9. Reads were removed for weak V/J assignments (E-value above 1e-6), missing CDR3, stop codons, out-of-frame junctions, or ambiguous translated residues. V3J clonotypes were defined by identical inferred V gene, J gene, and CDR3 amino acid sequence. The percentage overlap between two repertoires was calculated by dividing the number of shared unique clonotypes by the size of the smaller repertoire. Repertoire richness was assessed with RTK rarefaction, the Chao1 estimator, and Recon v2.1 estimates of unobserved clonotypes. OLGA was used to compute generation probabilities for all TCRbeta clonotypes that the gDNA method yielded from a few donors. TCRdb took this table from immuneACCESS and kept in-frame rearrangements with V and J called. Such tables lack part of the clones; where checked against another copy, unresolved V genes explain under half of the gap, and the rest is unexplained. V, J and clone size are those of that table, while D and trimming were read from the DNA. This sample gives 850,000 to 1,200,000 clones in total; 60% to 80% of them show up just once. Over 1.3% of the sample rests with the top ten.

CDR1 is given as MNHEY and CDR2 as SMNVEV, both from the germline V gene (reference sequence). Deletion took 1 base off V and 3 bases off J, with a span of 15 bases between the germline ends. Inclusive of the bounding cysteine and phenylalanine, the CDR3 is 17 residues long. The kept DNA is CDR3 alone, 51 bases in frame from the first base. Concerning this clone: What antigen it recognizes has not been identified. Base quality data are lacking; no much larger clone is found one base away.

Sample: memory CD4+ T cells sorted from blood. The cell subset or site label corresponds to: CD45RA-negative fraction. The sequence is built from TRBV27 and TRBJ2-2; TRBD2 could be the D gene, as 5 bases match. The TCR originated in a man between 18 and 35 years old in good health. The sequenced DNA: TGTGCCAGCAGTTTATACGAACGTCGGGGAGACACCGGGGAGCTGTTTTTT. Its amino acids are CASSLYERRGDTGELFF.